The 5 T cell receptor beta chains given below trace back to one sample, sequenced in a study of regulatory T cells in long-lasting Graves disease. With iRepertoire HTBI primers and Arm-PCR of CDR3 regions, TCR beta libraries were built. MiXCR, run by TCRdb on the multiplex PCR reads, gives a single entry per CDR3 protein. The sample yields around 400,000 distinct CDR3 sequences, approximately 16% seen once. Time point of the sample: newly diagnosed GD, antithyroid drugs for less than 3 months. Making the TCR library involved RNA that had been extracted from PBMCs. This sample also belongs to another study, concerning T cells in Graves' hyperthyroidism and ophthalmopathy.

Specimen: peripheral blood mononuclear cells (PBMCs), collected at new diagnosis, from a patient treated with antithyroid drugs. The receptors were gathered from a woman between 40 and 50 years old with Graves disease.

On this clonotype itself: A much bigger clone sits one base away, suggesting this may be a read error. This chain uses TRBV5-1 with TRBJ2-1; TRBD1 agrees at 12 bases. Germline assignment: CDR1 SGHRS and CDR2 YFSETQ. The length of the CDR3 is 16 residues. The CDR3 sequence is CAISLDQGQGAYEQFF. CDR3 bases: TGCGCCATCAGCTTGGACCAGGGACAGGGGGCCTATGAGCAGTTCTTC.

About this clonotype: At one of its ends the junction is not consistent with the germline gene, which may arise from a read error. V usage is TRBV7-9 and J usage is TRBJ2-7; 7 nucleotides align to TRBD1. Germline CDR1 and CDR2: SEHNR and FQNEAQ (reference sequence). This CDR3 is 15 amino acids long. The CDR3 loop is CASSPPRQGGYEQYF. CDR3 DNA: TGTGCCAGCAGCCCACCTCGACAAGGGGGCTACGAGCAGTACTTT.

This clonotype was observed many times. The V call is TRBV15, the J call TRBJ2-5; the match to TRBD2 covers 7 bases. CDR3 size: 15 residues. The junction had 8 bases not matched to a gene; V was cut back by 3 bases and J by 4 bases. The germline gives CDR1 LNHNV, CDR2 YYDKDF (reference sequence). CDR3: CATSRWGGAIETQYF. The CDR3 nucleotides read TGTGCCACCAGCAGGTGGGGAGGGGCTATAGAGACCCAGTACTTC.

This clonotype was picked up many times. This rearrangement joins TRBV28 to TRBJ2-3; possibly TRBD1 for D (6 bases). With 7 bases removed from V and 3 bases from J, the gap between germline ends came to 11 bases. Germline V gene lookup returns CDR1 MDHEN and CDR2 SYDVKM. The CDR3 length is 13 residues. The CDR3 reads CASIKRGTDTQYF. The CDR3 coding sequence is TGTGCCAGCATCAAGAGGGGGACAGATACGCAGTATTTT.

Only a few counts were recorded for this clonotype. This chain joins TRBV24-1 and TRBJ2-1, with a tentative D call TRBD2 (6 bases). Trimming took off 2 bases at V and 2 bases at J, with 15 bases between the two ends. This CDR3 is 17 amino acids long. Germline lookup yields CDR1 KGHDR and CDR2 SFDVKD. The CDR3 spells CATSDSLRDSAYNEQFF. The CDR3 DNA reads as TGTGCCACCAGTGATTCCCTACGGGACTCGGCCTACAATGAGCAGTTCTTC.